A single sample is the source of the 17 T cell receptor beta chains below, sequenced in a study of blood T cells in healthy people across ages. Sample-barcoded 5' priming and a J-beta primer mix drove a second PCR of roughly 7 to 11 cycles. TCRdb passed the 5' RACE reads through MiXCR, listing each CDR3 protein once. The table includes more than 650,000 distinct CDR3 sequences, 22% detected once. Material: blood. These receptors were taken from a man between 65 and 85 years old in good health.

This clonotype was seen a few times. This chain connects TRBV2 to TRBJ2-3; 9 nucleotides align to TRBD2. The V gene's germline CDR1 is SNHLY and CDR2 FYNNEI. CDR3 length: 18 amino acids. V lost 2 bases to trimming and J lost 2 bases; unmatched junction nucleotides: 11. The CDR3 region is CASSEFRPSSGATDTQYF. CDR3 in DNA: TGTGCCAGCAGTGAATTCAGGCCGTCTAGCGGGGCCACAGATACGCAGTATTTT.

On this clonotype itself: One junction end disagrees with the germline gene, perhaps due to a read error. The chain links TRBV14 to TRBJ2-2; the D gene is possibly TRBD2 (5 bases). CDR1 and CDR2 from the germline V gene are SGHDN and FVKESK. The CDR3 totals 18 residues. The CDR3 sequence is CASSQRASDPSYTGERFF. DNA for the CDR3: TGTGCCAGCAGCCAAAGAGCCAGTGACCCCAGTTACACCGGGGAGCGGTTTTTT.

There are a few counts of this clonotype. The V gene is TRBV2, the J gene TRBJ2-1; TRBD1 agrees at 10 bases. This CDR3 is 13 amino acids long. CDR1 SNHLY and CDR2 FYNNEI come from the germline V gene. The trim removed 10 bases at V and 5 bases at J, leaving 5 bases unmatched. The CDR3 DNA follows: TGTGCCAACAGACAGGGGGCGAACAATGAGCAGTTCTTC. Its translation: CANRQGANNEQFF. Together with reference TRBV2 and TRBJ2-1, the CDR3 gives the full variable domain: EPEVTQTPSHQVTQMGQEVILRCVPISNHLYFYWYRQILGQKVEFLVSFYNNEISEKSEIFDDQFSVERPDGSNFTLKIRSTKLEDSAMYFCANRQGANNEQFFGPGTRLTVL.

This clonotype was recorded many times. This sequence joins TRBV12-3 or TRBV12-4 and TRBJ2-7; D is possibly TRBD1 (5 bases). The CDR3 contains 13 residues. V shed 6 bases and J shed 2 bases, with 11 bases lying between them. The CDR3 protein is CASRIDSPYEQYF. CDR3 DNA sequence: TGTGCCAGCAGGATTGACAGCCCCTACGAGCAGTACTTC.

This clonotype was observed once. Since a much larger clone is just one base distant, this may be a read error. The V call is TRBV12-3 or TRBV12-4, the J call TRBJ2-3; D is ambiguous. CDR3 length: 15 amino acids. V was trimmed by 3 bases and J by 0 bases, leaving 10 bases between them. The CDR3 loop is CASSFYGSSTDTQYF. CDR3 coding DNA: TGTGCCAGCAGTTTCTACGGTTCTAGCACAGATACGCAGTATTTT.

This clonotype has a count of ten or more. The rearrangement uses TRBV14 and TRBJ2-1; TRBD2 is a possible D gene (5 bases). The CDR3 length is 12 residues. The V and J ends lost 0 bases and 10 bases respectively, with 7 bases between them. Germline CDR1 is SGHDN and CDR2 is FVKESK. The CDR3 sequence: CASSQDWREQFF. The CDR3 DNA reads TGTGCCAGCAGCCAAGACTGGAGGGAGCAGTTCTTC.

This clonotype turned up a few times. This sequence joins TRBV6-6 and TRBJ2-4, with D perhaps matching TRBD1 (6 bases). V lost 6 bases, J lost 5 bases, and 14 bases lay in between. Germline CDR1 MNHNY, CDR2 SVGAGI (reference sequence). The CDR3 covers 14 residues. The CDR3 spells CASRPQGMENIQYF. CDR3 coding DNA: TGTGCCAGCAGACCACAGGGAATGGAAAACATTCAGTACTTC.

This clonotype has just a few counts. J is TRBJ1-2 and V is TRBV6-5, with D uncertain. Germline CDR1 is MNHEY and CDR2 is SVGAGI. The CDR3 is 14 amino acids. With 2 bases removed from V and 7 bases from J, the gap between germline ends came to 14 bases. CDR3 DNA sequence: TGTGCCAGCAGTTACGACAAAGTTCTGTCTGGCTACACCTTC. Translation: CASSYDKVLSGYTF.

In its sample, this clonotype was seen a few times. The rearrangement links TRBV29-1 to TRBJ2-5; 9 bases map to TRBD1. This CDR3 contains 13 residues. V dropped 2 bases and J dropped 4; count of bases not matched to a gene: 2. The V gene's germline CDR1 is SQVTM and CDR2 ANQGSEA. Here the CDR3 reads CSVETGGRETQYF. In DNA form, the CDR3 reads TGCAGCGTTGAAACAGGGGGCCGAGAGACCCAGTACTTC.

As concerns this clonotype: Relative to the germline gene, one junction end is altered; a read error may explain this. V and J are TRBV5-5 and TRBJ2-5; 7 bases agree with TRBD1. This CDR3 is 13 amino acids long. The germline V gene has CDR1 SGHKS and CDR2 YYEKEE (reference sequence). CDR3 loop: CASSLERRQGDVF. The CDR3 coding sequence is TGTGCCAGCAGCTTGGAGAGGCGGCAGGGGGACGTCTTC.

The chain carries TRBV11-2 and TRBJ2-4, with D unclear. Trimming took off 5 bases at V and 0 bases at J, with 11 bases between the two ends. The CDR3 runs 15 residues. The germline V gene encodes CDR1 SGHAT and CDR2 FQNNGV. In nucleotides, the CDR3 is TGTGCCAGCAGCCCAACCCAGATAGCCAAAAACATTCAGTACTTC. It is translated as CASSPTQIAKNIQYF. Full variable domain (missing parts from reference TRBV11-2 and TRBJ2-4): EAGVAQSPRYKIIEKRQSVAFWCNPISGHATLYWYQQILGQGPKLLIQFQNNGVVDDSQLPKDRFSAERLKGVDSTLKIQPAKLEDSAVYLCASSPTQIAKNIQYFGAGTRLSVL.

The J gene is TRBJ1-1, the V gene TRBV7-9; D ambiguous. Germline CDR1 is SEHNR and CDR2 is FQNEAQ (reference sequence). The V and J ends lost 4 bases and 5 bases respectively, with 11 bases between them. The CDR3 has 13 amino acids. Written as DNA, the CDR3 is TGTGCCAGCAGCTACGACCTAGGAACTGAAGCTTTCTTT. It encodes CASSYDLGTEAFF.

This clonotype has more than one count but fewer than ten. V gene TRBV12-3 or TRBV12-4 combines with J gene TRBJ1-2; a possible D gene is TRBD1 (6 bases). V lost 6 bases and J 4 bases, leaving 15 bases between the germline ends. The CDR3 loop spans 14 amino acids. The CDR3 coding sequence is TGTGCCAGCAGACAGGGAAGTTACCGCTATGGCTACACCTTC. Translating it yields CASRQGSYRYGYTF.

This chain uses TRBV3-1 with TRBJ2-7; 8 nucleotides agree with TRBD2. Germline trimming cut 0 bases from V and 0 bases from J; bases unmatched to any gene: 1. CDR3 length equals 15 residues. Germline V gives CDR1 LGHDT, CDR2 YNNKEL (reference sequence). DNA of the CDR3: TGTGCCAGCAGCCAAGATAGCGGGGCCTCCTACGAGCAGTACTTC. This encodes CASSQDSGASYEQYF.

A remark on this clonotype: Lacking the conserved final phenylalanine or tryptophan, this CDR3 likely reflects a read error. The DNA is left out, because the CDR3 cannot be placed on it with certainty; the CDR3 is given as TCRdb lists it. CDR3 protein: CASIGRVAGADTEYS. The V call is TRBV12-3 or TRBV12-4, the J call TRBJ2-3; the DNA was not compared with TRBD2, the D call given in the table. The CDR3 length is 15 residues, termini included.

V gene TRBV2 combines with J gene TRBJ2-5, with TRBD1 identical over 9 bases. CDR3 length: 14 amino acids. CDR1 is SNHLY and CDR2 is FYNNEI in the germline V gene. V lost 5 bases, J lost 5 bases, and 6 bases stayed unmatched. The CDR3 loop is CASSRGTGFETQYF. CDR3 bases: TGTGCCAGCAGTAGAGGGACAGGGTTTGAGACCCAGTACTTC.

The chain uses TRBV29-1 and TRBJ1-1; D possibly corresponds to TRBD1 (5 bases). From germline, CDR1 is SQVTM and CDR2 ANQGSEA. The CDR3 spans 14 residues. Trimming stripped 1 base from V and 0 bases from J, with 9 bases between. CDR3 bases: TGCAGCGTTGAAGTTGCAGGGTTGAACACTGAAGCTTTCTTT. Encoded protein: CSVEVAGLNTEAFF.